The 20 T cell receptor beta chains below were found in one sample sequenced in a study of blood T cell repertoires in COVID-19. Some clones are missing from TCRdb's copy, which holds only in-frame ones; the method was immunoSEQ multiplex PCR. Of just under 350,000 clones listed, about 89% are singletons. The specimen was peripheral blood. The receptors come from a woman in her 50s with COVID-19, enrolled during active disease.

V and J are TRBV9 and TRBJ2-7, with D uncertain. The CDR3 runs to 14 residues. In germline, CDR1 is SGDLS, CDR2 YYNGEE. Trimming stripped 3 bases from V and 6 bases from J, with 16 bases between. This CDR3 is CASSDSRPASEQYF. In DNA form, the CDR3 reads TGTGCCAGCAGCGACAGTAGACCCGCCTCCGAGCAGTACTTC.

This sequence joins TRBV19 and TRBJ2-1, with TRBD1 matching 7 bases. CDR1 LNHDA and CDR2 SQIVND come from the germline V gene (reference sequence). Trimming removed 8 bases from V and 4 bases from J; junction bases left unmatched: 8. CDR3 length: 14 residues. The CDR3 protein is CASSTGFGYNEQFF. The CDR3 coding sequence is TGTGCCAGTTCGACAGGGTTCGGGTACAATGAGCAGTTCTTC.

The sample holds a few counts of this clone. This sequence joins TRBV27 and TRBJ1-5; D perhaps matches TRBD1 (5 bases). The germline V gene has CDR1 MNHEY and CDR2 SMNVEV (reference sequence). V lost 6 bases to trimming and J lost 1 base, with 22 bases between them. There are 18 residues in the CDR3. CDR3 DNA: TGTGCCAGCAGACCGGCCCTCAGGGTTATGGGAAGCAATCAGCCCCAGCATTTT. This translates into CASRPALRVMGSNQPQHF.

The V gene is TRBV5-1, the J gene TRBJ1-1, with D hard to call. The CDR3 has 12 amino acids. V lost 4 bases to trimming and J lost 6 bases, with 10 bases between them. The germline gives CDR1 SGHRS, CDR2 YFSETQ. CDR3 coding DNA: TGCGCCAGCAGCGTCCCCGGGGCTGAAGCTTTCTTT. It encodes CASSVPGAEAFF. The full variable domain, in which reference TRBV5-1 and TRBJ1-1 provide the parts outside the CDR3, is KAGVTQTPRYLIKTRGQQVTLSCSPISGHRSVSWYQQTPGQGLQFLFEYFSETQRNKGNFPGRFSGRQFSNSRSEMNVSTLELGDSALYLCASSVPGAEAFFGQGTRLTVV.

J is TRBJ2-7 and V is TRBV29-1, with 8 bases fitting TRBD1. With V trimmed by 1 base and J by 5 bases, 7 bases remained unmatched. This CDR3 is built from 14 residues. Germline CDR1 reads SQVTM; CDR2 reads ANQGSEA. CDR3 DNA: TGCAGCGTTGAAGGCGGTCAGGGGGCCGACGAGCAGTACTTC. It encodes CSVEGGQGADEQYF.

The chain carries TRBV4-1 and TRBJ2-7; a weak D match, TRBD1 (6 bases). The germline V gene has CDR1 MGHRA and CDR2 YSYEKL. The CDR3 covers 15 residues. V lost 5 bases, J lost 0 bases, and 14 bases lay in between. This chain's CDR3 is CASSTPGQSSYEQYF. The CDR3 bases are TGCGCCAGCAGCACCCCGGGACAAAGCTCCTACGAGCAGTACTTC.

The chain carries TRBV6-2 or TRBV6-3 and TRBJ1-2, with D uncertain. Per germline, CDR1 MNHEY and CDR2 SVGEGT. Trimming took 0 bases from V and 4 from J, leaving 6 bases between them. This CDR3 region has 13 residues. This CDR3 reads CASSYSGSYGYTF. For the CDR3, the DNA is TGTGCCAGCAGTTACTCTGGCAGCTATGGCTACACCTTC.

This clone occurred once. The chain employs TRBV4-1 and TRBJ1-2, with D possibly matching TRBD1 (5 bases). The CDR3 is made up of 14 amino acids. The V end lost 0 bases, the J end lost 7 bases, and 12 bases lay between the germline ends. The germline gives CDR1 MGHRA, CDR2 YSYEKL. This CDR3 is CASSQDRFGGGYTF. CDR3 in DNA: TGCGCCAGCAGCCAAGACCGCTTCGGGGGTGGCTACACCTTC.

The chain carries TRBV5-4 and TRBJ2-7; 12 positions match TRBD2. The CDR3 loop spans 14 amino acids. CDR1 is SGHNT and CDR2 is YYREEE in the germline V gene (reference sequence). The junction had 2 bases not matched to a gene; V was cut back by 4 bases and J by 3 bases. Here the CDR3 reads CASSPGLAGYEQYF. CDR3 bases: TGTGCCAGCAGCCCGGGACTAGCGGGCTACGAGCAGTACTTC.

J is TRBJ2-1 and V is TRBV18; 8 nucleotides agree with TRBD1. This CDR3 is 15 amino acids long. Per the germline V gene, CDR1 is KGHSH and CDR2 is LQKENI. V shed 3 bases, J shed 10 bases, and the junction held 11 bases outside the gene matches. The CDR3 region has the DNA TGTGCCAGCTCACCGAATTCAGACAGGGGCACGGAGCAGTTCTTC. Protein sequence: CASSPNSDRGTEQFF.

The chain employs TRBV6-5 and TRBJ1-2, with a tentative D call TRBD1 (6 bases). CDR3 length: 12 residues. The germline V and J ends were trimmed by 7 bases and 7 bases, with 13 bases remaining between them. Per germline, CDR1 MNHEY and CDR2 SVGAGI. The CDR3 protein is CASTPGVGGYTF. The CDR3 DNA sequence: TGTGCCAGCACCCCAGGGGTTGGTGGCTACACCTTC.

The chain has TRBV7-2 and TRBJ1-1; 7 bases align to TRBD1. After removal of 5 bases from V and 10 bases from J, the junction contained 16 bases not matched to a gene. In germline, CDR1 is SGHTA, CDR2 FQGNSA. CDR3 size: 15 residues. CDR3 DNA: TGTGCCAGCAGCGATCGACAGGGAGACCATAGAGGAGCTTTCTTT. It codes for CASSDRQGDHRGAFF. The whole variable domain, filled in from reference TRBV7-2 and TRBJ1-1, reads GAGVSQSPSNKVTEKGKDVELRCDPISGHTALYWYRQSLGQGLEFLIYFQGNSAPDKSGLPSDRFSAERTGGSVSTLTIQRTQQEDSAVYLCASSDRQGDHRGAFFGQGTRLTVV.

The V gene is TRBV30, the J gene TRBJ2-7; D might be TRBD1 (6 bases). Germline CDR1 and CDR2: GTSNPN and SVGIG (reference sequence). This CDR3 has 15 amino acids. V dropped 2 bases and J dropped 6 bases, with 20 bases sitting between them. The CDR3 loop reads CAWSTRGAASLEQYF. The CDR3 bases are TGTGCCTGGAGTACCAGGGGAGCCGCGAGTCTCGAGCAGTACTTC.

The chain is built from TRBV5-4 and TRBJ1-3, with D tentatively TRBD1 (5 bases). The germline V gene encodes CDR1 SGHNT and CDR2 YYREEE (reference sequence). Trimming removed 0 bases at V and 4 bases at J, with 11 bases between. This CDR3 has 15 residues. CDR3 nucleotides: TGTGCCAGCAGCTTGGAGGGGTGGGGAGGAAACACCATATATTTT. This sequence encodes CASSLEGWGGNTIYF.

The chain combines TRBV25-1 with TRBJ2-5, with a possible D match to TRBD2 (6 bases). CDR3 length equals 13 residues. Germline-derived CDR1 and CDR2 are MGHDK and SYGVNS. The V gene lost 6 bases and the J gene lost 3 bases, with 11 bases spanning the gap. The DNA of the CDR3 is TGTGCCAGCAGATTTAGCGGTAAAGAGACCCAGTACTTC. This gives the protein CASRFSGKETQYF.

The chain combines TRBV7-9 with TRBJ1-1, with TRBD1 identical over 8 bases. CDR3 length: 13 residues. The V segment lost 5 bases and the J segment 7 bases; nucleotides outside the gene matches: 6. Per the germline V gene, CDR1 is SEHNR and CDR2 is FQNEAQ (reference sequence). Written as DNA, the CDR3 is TGTGCCAGCAGCAAACGACAGGGGAGTGAAGCTTTCTTT. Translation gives CASSKRQGSEAFF.

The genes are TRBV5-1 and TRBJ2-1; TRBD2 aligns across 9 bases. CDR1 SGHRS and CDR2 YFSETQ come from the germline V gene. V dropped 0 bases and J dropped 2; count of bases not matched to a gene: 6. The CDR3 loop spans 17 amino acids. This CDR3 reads CASSLEPGGRAYNEQFF. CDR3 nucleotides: TGCGCCAGCAGCTTGGAACCTGGCGGGAGGGCCTACAATGAGCAGTTCTTC.

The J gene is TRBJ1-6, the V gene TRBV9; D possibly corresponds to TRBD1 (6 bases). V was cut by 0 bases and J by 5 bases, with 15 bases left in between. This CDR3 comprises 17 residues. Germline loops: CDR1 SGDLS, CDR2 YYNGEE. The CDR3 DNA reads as TGTGCCAGCAGCGTAGCTACGGACAGACTAAATAATTCACCCCTCCACTTT. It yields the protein CASSVATDRLNNSPLHF.

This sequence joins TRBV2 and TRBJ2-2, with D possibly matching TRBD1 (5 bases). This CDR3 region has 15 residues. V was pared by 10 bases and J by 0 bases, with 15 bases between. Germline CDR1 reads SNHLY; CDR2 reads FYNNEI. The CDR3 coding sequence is TGTGCCACGACGACAGAGCCCCCGAACACCGGGGAGCTGTTTTTT. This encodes CATTTEPPNTGELFF.

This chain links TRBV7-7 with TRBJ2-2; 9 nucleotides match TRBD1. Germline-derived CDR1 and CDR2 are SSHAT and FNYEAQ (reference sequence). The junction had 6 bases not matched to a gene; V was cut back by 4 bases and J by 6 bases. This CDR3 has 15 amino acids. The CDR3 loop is CASSSDRGSAGELFF. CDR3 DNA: TGTGCCAGCAGCTCGGACAGGGGCTCGGCCGGGGAGCTGTTTTTT.